This T cell receptor (beta chain) was identified during a study of cytomegalovirus exposure and HLA in healthy donors (dated by TCRdb to about 2017). Some background on the complete study: An earlier analysis of 587 of the donors reported approximately 260 Gb of sequence data and 100 million to 120 million unique TCR beta sequences obtained from roughly 180 million T cells. About 300 gigabases of sequencing data and roughly 80 million unique TCR sequences made up an early release that covered fewer than 650 HLA-typed donors. Of the roughly 420 genotyped donors, roughly 76% were placed in the genetic ancestry cluster associated with self-reported Caucasian donors. The study aimed to test whether signatures of past pathogen exposure could be identified by cataloging public T cell receptors. The T cell repertoires of around 670 subjects were profiled by immunosequencing and related to cytomegalovirus serostatus. Besides the first cohort of roughly 660 subjects, a separate validation cohort made up of over 100 different subjects was used. To predict cytomegalovirus infection status, the study combined high-throughput TCR immunosequencing, statistical association of individual TCRs with disease status, and machine learning. In a later analysis, previously published TCR beta repertoires from fewer than 750 donors were re-analyzed and high-resolution HLA genotyping was added so that TCR occurrence patterns could be studied. Rather than using new phenotypic data, the later analysis identified candidate immune exposures from TCR beta sequences and from how often those sequences occurred across donors. An earlier analysis of several hundred of the donors used high-throughput TCR beta sequencing to judge whether each TCR beta V gene segment behaved as functional or pseudogenic. Donor age, sex, ethnicity and CMV serostatus were compiled together with the repertoire data. A later genetic analysis took genome-wide SNP genotypes for about 65% of the roughly 670 donors and used that subset as a discovery cohort. Every repertoire in the discovery cohort had been generated on one and the same sequencing platform. Class I and class II HLA loci were covered by the typing at four-digit resolution. Typing coverage differed by locus: A, B, C, DRB1 and DQB1 were typed in roughly 620-640 donors, DQA1 in 522, DPA1 in approximately 610, and DPB1 in approximately 450. Because of strong linkage in the cohort, five DR-DQ haplotypes were treated as single units for association and clustering. Among roughly 370 genotyped donors of the cohort, an average of about 240,000 unique TCR beta nucleotide sequences were sequenced per donor, 15% to 20% of them non-productive. Broader findings and caveats from the paper: Roughly uniform sequencing depth across donors was assumed in presence/absence analyses, although this assumption may not hold. According to a later analysis, parvovirus B19, influenza, CMV and Epstein-Barr virus appeared linked to several top co-occurrence clusters. Immune exposure information for the cohort was limited to CMV serostatus. Strong co-occurrence of HLA alleles, especially DR and DQ, made assigning TCR associations to individual alleles difficult. Because HLA typing was unavailable for some donors at each locus, only the typed subset was used in association tests. This cohort had only TCR beta chains sequenced, and the lack of alpha or paired-chain data limited which features could be detected. A total of 150 or so TCR beta chains were listed by the study as associated with cytomegalovirus. Most TCR sequences were observed very rarely across donors, whereas some public TCRs were present in many individuals. Linkage disequilibrium might explain the correlated functional status among segregating V segments, but an unknown experimental factor could not be excluded. In a later analysis, HLA-associated TCR beta chains were found to be more clonally expanded and to have lower generation probabilities than equally common non-associated chains. A cluster of highly shared sequence variants was judged likely to be a technical artifact of the sequencing pipeline. An earlier analysis of approximately 500 of the donors showed that most TCR beta V segments appeared in productive rearrangements either about 87% or about 30% of the time, which broadly matched IMGT annotations. Because counts were too low, roughly 16 rarely observed V segments, including chromosome 9 orphons, were excluded from the earlier analysis of a few hundred of the donors. According to a later genetic analysis, donors in an Asian-associated ancestry cluster had fewer N-insertions in productive TCRs than the roughly 700-donor mean. A further reported finding was that TCR beta sequences accurately predicted the HLA-A and HLA-B alleles for most subjects in the first cohort. A later genetic analysis associated a missense DCLRE1C variant with V-gene and J-gene trimming of TCR beta chains, and an independent cohort replicated the association. It was suggested by the authors that the approach could potentially be generalized to other disease states and immunological phenotypes. According to a later analysis, most CMV-associated TCR beta chains appeared to be HLA-restricted, and the HLA associations seemed to be driven largely by CMV exposure. Some IMGT-functional V segments, including TRBV6-2 and TRBV6-3, could not be distinguished by the 87-base-pair reads and were therefore excluded. Specific HLA alleles were associated with 15,000 to 20,000 TCR beta sequences at a false discovery rate of 0.05 in a later analysis. In both the original and validation cohorts, the classifier was reported to diagnose cytomegalovirus status with high specificity and sensitivity. In vitro tests confirmed that a few of the cytomegalovirus-associated TCR beta chains recognize cytomegalovirus antigens. A later analysis found that TCR association rates varied across HLA loci, with DRB1 alleles showing the most associated TCRs and HLA-C alleles the fewest.

This clone was observed a few times. The antigen this receptor binds is unknown. The sample holds no much larger clone one base away, and base qualities are not on file. The cysteine opens and the phenylalanine closes a CDR3 of 15 amino acids. Only the CDR3 DNA stays, 45 bases, in frame from base 1. Sequences SGHNT (CDR1) and YYREEE (CDR2) are obtained from the germline V gene (reference sequence). V drops 4 bases and J drops 1 base, leaving 11 bases in between. The cohort was made up of roughly 670 healthy bone marrow donors. Cohort members were all nominally healthy when sampled, although unrecorded immune exposures were likely present. The donor was CMV seropositive and was included in the group of almost 300 seropositive cohort members. A peripheral blood sample was provided by each donor, and peripheral blood mononuclear cells were used for TCR beta sequencing. Genomic DNA was extracted from the blood cell samples with the Qiagen DNeasy Blood Extraction Kit.

Library construction relied on the immunoSEQ multiplex PCR assay. For the multiplex PCR, a mixture combining 60 forward primers for TCR Vbeta segments and 13 reverse primers for TCR Jbeta segments was used. A multiplex PCR assay on genomic DNA amplified the CDR3 region of rearranged TCR beta genes. The amplified TCR beta libraries were sequenced on the Illumina HiSeq System as 87-base-pair reads. On the authors' methods: A later analysis tallied approximately 87 million unique TCR beta chains across the roughly 610 repertoires, and some 12 million of those chains were shared by two or more donors. A nearest-neighbor algorithm error-corrected the raw reads and collapsed the reads into unique sequences, merging closely related sequences to remove PCR and sequencing errors. CDR3 sequences were aligned to IMGT reference sequences to assign V, D and J gene segments. Each retained sequence needed at least a six-nucleotide match to both a V gene segment and a J gene segment. A rearrangement counted as productive if the CDR3 had no stop codons and remained in frame with V and J, and every other rearrangement counted as non-productive. CDR3 was defined by IMGT convention, running from the second conserved V-encoded cysteine to the conserved J-encoded phenylalanine. The earlier analysis of approximately 500 of the donors excluded sequences that lacked an unambiguous match to a single V gene segment. An earlier analysis of 587 of the donors called V segments functional above 56.7% productive rearrangements and segregating when the between-donor standard deviation exceeded 5%. A statistical classification framework was built for diagnosing cytomegalovirus status from the catalog of TCR beta chain sequences. In a later analysis, V and J genes were assigned by comparing TCR nucleotide sequences against IMGT/GENE-DB human TR gene sequences. The TCRdist pipeline was used in a later analysis to assign CDR3 sequences and most-parsimonious VDJ recombination scenarios. A later analysis defined each TCR beta chain by its CDR3 amino acid sequence plus V-gene family, and excluded reads lacking a unique V-gene family. To address suspected cross-contamination and a sequencing artifact, a later analysis removed around 600 highly shared, low-generation-probability nucleotide sequences. In a later analysis, a clonal expansion index was calculated for each public chain from normalized within-repertoire ranks of inferred template counts. Generation probabilities in a later analysis came from a VDJ recombination model fitted to out-of-frame rearrangements, and those results were checked against IGoR. In a later analysis, TCR-TCR, TCR-HLA and TCR-CMV co-occurrence was scored with hypergeometric tests, and a repertoire-size bias correction was applied to TCR pairs. To estimate false discovery rates, a later analysis permuted the HLA or CMV assignments 20 times. In a later analysis, co-occurring TCRs were grouped using DBSCAN, and TCRdist sequence similarity was added for clustering within HLA-allele-positive subsets. Repertoires with fewer than 30,000 or more than 120,000 public chains, plus five repertoires with anomalous nucleotide sharing, were excluded from co-occurrence clustering. In TCRdb, the immuneACCESS table is reduced to in-frame sequences with V and J assigned. These tables do not hold every clone; where another copy was compared, an unresolved V gene accounts for under half, and the others remain unexplained. The V and J calls and clone size come from that table; D and trimming were worked out from the DNA. The sample includes about 160,000 clones, with roughly 80% observed a single time. The ten largest make up 6.5% to 7.5% of the sample.

The specimen sequenced was PBMCs. This clonotype originated in a woman younger than 45 in good health and CMV-seropositive. The rearranged chain carries TRBV5-4 and TRBJ2-2; a weak D assignment points to TRBD2 (6 bases agree). The DNA sequence is given as TGTGCCAGCAGCGTTCGGGACTTGAACACCGGGGAGCTGTTTTTT. This sequence encodes CASSVRDLNTGELFF.